This paragraph reports one T cell receptor (beta chain). The entry originates in a study of control samples from healthy donors and cancer patients. Repertoires were generated with immunoSEQ multiplex PCR, while TCRdb's copy carries only in-frame clones and drops some. The sample has roughly 130,000 clones, approximately 90% seen once. The specimen was blood. The clonotype originates from a man younger than 35 in good health.

The CDR3 loop reads CASSFSGVMNTEAFF. In DNA, the CDR3 is TGTGCCAGCAGCTTTTCCGGGGTTATGAACACTGAAGCTTTCTTT. The chain links TRBV7-2 to TRBJ1-1; D not resolved. The V gene's germline CDR1 is SGHTA and CDR2 FQGNSA. The CDR3 has 15 amino acids. V lost 3 bases and J 0 bases, leaving 11 bases between the germline ends.